The sequence of this T cell receptor beta chain was determined in a study of blood T cell repertoires in COVID-19. Overall study context: Whether acute or convalescent, the COVID-19 samples came from the United States, Italy and Spain. The cDNA or gDNA used as material had been derived from T cells, B-cell-depleted T cells, or PBMCs.

Per the original data handling: For nucleated cells, counts were estimated from reference gene primer amplification. Method: immunoSEQ multiplex PCR; TCRdb's copy keeps in-frame clones and lacks some. The V and J calls and clone size are taken from that table; D and trimming were inferred from the DNA. The sample lists roughly 160,000 clones; 84% were seen once. V shed 1 base and J shed 1 base, with 16 bases lying between them. The V gene's germline CDR1 is SGHAT and CDR2 FQNNGV. This CDR3 has 17 residues. The chain is built from TRBV11-2 and TRBJ1-1; no definite D call. The specimen sequenced was peripheral blood. This sequence originates from a man aged 18 to 35 with active or convalescent COVID-19. Written as DNA, the CDR3 is TGTGCCAGCAGCTTAGCCGGAGGGTCGGGAGGGAACACTGAAGCTTTCTTT. Its translation is CASSLAGGSGGNTEAFF.